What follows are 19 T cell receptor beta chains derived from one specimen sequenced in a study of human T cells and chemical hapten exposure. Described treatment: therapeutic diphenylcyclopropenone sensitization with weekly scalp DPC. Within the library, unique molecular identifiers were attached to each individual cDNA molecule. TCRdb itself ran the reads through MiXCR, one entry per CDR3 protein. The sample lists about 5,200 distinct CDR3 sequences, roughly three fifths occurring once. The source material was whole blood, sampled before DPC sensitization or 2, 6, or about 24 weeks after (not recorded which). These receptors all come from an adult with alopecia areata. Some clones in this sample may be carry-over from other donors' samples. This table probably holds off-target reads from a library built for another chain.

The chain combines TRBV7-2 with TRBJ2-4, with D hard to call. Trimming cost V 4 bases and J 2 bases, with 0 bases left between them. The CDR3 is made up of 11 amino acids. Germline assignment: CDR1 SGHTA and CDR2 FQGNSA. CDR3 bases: TGTGCCAGCAGCTCCAAAAACATTCAGTACTTC. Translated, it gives CASSSKNIQYF.

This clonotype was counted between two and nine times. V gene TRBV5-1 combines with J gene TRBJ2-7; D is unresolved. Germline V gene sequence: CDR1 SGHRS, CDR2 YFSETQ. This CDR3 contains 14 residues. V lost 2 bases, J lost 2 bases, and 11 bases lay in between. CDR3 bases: TGCGCCAGCAGCTTATACCAGGAAGCCTACGAGCAGTACTTC. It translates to CASSLYQEAYEQYF.

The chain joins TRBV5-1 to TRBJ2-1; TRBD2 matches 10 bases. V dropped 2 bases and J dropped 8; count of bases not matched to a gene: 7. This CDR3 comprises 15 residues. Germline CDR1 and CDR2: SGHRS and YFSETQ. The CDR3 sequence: CASSFSSGSIDEQFF. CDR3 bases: TGCGCCAGCAGCTTCTCTAGCGGGAGTATCGATGAGCAGTTCTTC.

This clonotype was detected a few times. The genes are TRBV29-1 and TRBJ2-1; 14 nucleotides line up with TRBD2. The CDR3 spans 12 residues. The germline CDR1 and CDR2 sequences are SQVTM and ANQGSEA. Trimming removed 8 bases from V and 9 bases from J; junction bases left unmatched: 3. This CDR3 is CSPGTSGGEQFF. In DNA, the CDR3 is TGCAGCCCGGGGACTAGCGGGGGTGAGCAGTTCTTC.

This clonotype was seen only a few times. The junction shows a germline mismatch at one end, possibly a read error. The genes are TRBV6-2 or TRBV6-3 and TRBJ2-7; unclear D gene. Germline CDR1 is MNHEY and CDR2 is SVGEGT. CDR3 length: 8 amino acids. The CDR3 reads CASSYPSF. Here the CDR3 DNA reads TGTGCCAGCAGTTACCCCAGCTTC.

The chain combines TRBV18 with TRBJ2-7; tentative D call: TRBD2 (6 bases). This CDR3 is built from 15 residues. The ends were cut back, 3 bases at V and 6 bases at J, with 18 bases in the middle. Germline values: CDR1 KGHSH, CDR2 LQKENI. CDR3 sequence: CASSPDLAVITEQYF. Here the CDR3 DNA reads TGTGCCAGCTCACCCGACTTAGCGGTAATTACCGAGCAGTACTTC.

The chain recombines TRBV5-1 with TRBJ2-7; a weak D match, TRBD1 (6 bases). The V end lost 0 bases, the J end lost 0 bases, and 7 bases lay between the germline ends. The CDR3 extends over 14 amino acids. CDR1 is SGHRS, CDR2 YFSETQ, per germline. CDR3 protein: CASSLGQDSYEQYF. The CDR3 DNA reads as TGCGCCAGCAGCTTGGGACAGGACTCCTACGAGCAGTACTTC.

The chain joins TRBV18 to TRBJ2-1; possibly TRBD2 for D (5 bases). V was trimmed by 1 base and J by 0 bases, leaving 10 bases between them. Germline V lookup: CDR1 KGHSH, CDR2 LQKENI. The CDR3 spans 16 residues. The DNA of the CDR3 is TGTGCCAGCTCACCACTAGCGTCTCACTCCTACAATGAGCAGTTCTTC. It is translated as CASSPLASHSYNEQFF.

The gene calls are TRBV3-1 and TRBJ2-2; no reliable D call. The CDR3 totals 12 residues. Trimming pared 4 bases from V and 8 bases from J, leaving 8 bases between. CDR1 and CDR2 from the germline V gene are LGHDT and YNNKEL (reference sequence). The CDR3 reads CASSRVLGELFF. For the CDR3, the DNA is TGTGCCAGCAGCCGTGTTTTAGGGGAGCTGTTTTTT.

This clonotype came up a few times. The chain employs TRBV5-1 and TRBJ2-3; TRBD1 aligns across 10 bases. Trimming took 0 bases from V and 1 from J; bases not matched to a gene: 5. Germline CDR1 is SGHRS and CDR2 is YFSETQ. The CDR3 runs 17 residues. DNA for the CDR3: TGCGCCAGCAGCTTGGAGGGGACAGGGGCTGGCACAGATACGCAGTATTTT. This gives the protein CASSLEGTGAGTDTQYF.

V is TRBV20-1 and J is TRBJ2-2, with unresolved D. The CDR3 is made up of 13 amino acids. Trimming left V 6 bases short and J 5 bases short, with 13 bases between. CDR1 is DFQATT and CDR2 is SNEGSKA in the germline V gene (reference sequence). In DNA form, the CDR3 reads TGCAGTGCCAGCCCCCGGATGACCGGGGAGCTGTTTTTT. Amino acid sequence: CSASPRMTGELFF.

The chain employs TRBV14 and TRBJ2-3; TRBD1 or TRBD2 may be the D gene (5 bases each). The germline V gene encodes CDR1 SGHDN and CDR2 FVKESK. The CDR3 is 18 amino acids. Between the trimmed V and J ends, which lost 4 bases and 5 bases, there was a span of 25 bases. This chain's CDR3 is CASSLQGSSGSRGDTQYF. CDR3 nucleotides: TGTGCCAGCAGCCTCCAGGGCTCTTCAGGGTCCCGGGGAGATACGCAGTATTTT.

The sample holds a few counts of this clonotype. CDR3 residues: CSARGRAVDTQYF. The CDR3 DNA is TGCAGTGCCCGCGGGAGGGCCGTAGATACGCAGTATTTT. This chain links TRBV20-1 with TRBJ2-3, with 9 bases fitting TRBD2. The CDR3 consists of 13 residues. V lost 6 bases, J lost 5 bases, and 6 bases stayed unmatched. CDR1 is DFQATT and CDR2 is SNEGSKA in the germline V gene (reference sequence).

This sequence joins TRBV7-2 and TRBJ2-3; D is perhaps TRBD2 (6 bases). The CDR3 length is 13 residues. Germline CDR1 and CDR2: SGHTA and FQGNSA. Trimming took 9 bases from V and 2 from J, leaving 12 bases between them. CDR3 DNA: TGTGCCAGTCGGGGCGGGGCCACAGATACGCAGTATTTT. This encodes CASRGGATDTQYF.

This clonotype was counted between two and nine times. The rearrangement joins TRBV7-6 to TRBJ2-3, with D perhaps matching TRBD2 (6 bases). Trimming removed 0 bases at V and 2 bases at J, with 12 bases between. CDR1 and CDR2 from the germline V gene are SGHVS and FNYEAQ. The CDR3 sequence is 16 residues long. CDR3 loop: CASSLATGSNTDTQYF. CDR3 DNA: TGTGCCAGCAGCTTAGCGACCGGGAGTAACACAGATACGCAGTATTTT.

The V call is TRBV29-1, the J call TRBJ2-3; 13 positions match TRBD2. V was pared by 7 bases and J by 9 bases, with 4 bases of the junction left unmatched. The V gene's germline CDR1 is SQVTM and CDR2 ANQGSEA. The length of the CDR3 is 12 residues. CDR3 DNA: TGCAGCGGGGGACTAGCGGGGAAAACGCAGTATTTT. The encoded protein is CSGGLAGKTQYF.

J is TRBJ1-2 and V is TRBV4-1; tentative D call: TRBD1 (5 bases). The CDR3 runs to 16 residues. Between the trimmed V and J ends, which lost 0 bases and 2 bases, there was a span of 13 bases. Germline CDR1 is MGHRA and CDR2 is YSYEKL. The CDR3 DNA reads TGCGCCAGCAGCCAAGATCGGGACTTTCCGAACTATGGCTACACCTTC. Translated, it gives CASSQDRDFPNYGYTF.

The CDR3 region has the DNA TGTGCCAGCAGCCAAGCGCTAGCGGGAGTAGATACGCAGTATTTT. Its protein is CASSQALAGVDTQYF. The rearrangement uses TRBV4-2 and TRBJ2-3, with 10 bases lining up with TRBD2. The CDR3 runs 15 residues. Germline loops: CDR1 LGHNA, CDR2 YNFKEQ. Unmatched junction bases numbered 3, after V lost 1 base and J lost 5 bases.

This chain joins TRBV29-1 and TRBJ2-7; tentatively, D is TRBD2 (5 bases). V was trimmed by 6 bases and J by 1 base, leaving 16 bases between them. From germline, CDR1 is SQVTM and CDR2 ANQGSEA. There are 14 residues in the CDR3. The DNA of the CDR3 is TGCAGCGTCCAAACTCGGTTAGCGTCCTACGAGCAGTACTTC. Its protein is CSVQTRLASYEQYF.